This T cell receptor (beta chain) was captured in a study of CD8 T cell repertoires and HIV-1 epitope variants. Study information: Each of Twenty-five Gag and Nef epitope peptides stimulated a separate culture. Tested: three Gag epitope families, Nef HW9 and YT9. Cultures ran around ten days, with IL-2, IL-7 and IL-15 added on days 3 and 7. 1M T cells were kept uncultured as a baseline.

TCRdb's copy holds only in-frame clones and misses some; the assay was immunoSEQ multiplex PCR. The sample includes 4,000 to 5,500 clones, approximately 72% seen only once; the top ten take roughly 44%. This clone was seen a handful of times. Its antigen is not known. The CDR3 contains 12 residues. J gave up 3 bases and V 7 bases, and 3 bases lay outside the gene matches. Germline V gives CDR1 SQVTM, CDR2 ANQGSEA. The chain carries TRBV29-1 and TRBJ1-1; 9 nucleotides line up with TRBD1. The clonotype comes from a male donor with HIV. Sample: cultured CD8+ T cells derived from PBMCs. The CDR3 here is CSARTGDTEAFF. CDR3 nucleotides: TGCAGCGCGAGGACAGGGGACACTGAAGCTTTCTTT.